These T cell receptor beta chains were read from a single sample in a study of shared clonotypes between healthy human individuals. Profiled with immunoSEQ multiplex PCR; TCRdb holds only in-frame clones, not every one. Of over 850,000 clones in the sample, roughly 74% were seen once. What was sequenced was memory CD4+ T cells from PBMCs. The receptors were sampled from a man younger than 35 in good health. Some clones in this sample may be carry-over from other donors' samples. Both conserved end residues are part of each CDR3. The D gene is left open where the match is weak. The size field is filled for only some rows; it gives once, few, many or a size class.

>TRBV5-4|-|TRBJ2-1|-
CASSVQASEPEQFF
TGTGCCAGCAGCGTACAGGCTAGCGAGCCTGAGCAGTTCTTC
>TRBV5-1|-|TRBJ2-6|-
CASSHTVVGANVLTF
TGCGCCAGCAGCCACACAGTGGTTGGGGCCAACGTCCTGACTTTC
>TRBV28|few|TRBJ1-4|-
CASSLTDTNEKLFF
TGTGCCAGCAGTTTGACAGATACTAATGAAAAACTGTTTTTT
>TRBV7-9|-|TRBJ2-1|-
CASSPRGSSNEQFF
TGTGCCAGCAGCCCCCGAGGTAGCTCCAATGAGCAGTTCTTC
>TRBV5-4|-|TRBJ2-1|TRBD2
CAMGPGLAGGQYEQFF
TGTGCCATGGGGCCGGGACTAGCGGGCGGGCAATATGAGCAGTTCTTC
>TRBV6-5|-|TRBJ2-7|-
CASSDPRAYEQYF
TGTGCCAGCAGTGACCCCAGGGCGTACGAGCAGTACTTC
>TRBV7-9|-|TRBJ2-5|-
CASSFEVSRTQYF
TGTGCCAGCAGCTTCGAGGTGTCGAGGACCCAGTACTTC
>TRBV7-2|once|TRBJ2-5|-
CASSFRAQETQYF
TGTGCCAGCAGTTTCAGGGCACAAGAGACCCAGTACTTC
>TRBV6-6|-|TRBJ1-5|TRBD1
CASSLRTGYQPQHF
TGTGCCAGCAGTTTACGGACAGGTTATCAGCCCCAGCATTTT
>TRBV28|-|TRBJ2-5|TRBD1
CASTSDRHNQETQYF
TGTGCCAGCACCTCGGACAGGCACAACCAAGAGACCCAGTACTTC
>TRBV5-1|few|TRBJ2-7|-
CASSPTSSLGEQYF
TGCGCCAGCAGCCCAACTAGTTCGCTGGGCGAGCAGTACTTC
>TRBV7-6|-|TRBJ2-2|TRBD1
CASSPGQLNTGELFF
TGTGCCAGCAGCCCGGGACAGCTGAACACCGGGGAGCTGTTTTTT
>TRBV7-2|-|TRBJ2-1|-
CASSLAGRLNEQFF
TGTGCCAGCAGCTTGGCGGGACGCCTGAATGAGCAGTTCTTC
>TRBV5-4|-|TRBJ1-5|TRBD1
CASSSGQGDNQPQHF
TGTGCCAGCAGCTCGGGACAGGGGGACAATCAGCCCCAGCATTTT
>TRBV9|-|TRBJ1-5|-
CASSVEGLGNQPQHF
TGTGCCAGCAGCGTAGAAGGGCTGGGCAATCAGCCCCAGCATTTT
>TRBV7-9|-|TRBJ1-4|-
CASSWGTVANEKLFF
TGTGCCAGCAGCTGGGGGACGGTCGCTAATGAAAAACTGTTTTTT
>TRBV28|-|TRBJ1-4|-
CASSNSGTDEKLFF
TGTGCCAGCAGCAACTCCGGGACGGATGAAAAACTGTTTTTT
>TRBV6-1|-|TRBJ2-7|-
CASSGGWDSIGAQDEQYF
TGTGCCAGCAGTGGGGGATGGGACTCCATCGGGGCCCAGGACGAGCAGTACTTC
>TRBV2|few|TRBJ1-5|-
CASSGPGGGNQPQHF
TGTGCCAGCAGTGGACCAGGAGGAGGCAATCAGCCCCAGCATTTT
>TRBV29-1|once|TRBJ1-2|-
CSGLGARDDYGYTF
TGCAGCGGGCTCGGCGCCAGGGACGACTATGGCTACACCTTC
>TRBV11-2|once|TRBJ2-2|-
CASSLGVGRETGELFF
TGTGCCAGCAGCTTGGGGGTGGGACGGGAGACCGGGGAGCTGTTTTTT
>TRBV4-2|-|TRBJ2-7|TRBD1
CASSRTTGSSYEQYF
TGTGCCAGCAGCCGGACGACAGGGAGCTCCTACGAGCAGTACTTC
>TRBV6-6|-|TRBJ2-5|TRBD2
CASSYGGVGETQYF
TGTGCCAGCAGTTACGGGGGGGTCGGGGAGACCCAGTACTTC
>TRBV28|-|TRBJ2-5|TRBD2
CASGLAGSQETQYF
TGTGCCAGCGGGTTAGCGGGGAGCCAAGAGACCCAGTACTTC
>TRBV6-6|-|TRBJ2-3|TRBD1
CASSYGTGGADTQYF
TGTGCCAGCAGTTACGGGACAGGGGGCGCAGATACGCAGTATTTT
>TRBV6-5|-|TRBJ2-2|TRBD2
CASRLAGVNTGELFF
TGTGCCAGCAGGCTAGCGGGAGTTAACACCGGGGAGCTGTTTTTT
>TRBV7-7|-|TRBJ1-3|-
CASSLHPGNTIYF
TGTGCCAGCAGCCTCCATCCTGGAAACACCATATATTTT
>TRBV5-1|-|TRBJ2-1|TRBD1
CASSSNLGQAVNEQFF
TGCGCCAGCAGCTCCAACCTGGGACAGGCTGTCAATGAGCAGTTCTTC
>TRBV18|-|TRBJ2-3|-
CASSPRAEADTQYF
TGTGCCAGCTCACCACGGGCGGAAGCAGATACGCAGTATTTT
>TRBV5-1|-|TRBJ2-3|TRBD1
CASSRTGGRTDTQYF
TGCGCCAGCAGCCGTACAGGGGGCAGGACAGATACGCAGTATTTT
>TRBV7-9|many|TRBJ2-7|-
CASSSQGYEQYF
TGTGCCAGCAGCTCACAGGGCTACGAGCAGTACTTC
>TRBV18|-|TRBJ1-4|TRBD1
CASSPTGVATNEKLFF
TGTGCCAGCTCACCAACAGGGGTGGCCACTAATGAAAAACTGTTTTTT
>TRBV6-9|once|TRBJ2-5|TRBD2
CASSYPPVPASGKQETQYF
TGTGCCAGCAGTTATCCTCCAGTCCCCGCTAGCGGGAAGCAAGAGACCCAGTACTTC
>TRBV5-6|few|TRBJ2-1|-
CASSLVLGEGYNEQFF
TGTGCCAGCAGCTTGGTGTTAGGGGAAGGCTACAATGAGCAGTTCTTC
>TRBV5-4|-|TRBJ1-5|-
CASSLYNQPQHF
TGTGCCAGCAGCTTGTACAATCAGCCCCAGCATTTT
>TRBV18|once|TRBJ2-7|TRBD1
CASSHRGSYEQYF
TGTGCCAGCTCCCACAGGGGGTCCTACGAGCAGTACTTC
>TRBV30|-|TRBJ2-5|-
CAWSSRDTQEETQYF
TGTGCCTGGAGTTCACGGGACACCCAGGAGGAGACCCAGTACTTC
>TRBV25-1|-|TRBJ1-3|TRBD1
CASSAVGRGISSGNTIYF
TGTGCCAGCAGTGCTGTTGGCAGGGGGATTTCTAGTGGAAACACCATATATTTT
>TRBV15|-|TRBJ1-2|-
CATSRQEGQNYGYTF
TGTGCCACCAGCAGACAAGAGGGACAAAACTATGGCTACACCTTC
>TRBV5-1|-|TRBJ1-3|-
CASSSAGFGNSGNTIYF
TGCGCCAGCAGCTCAGCCGGGTTCGGAAACTCTGGAAACACCATATATTTT